This TCR beta chain was found in a study of T-cell memory formation after mild COVID-19. Background on the study: Largely, TCR clusters stayed within a single donor. Study results and caveats: Later expanders leaned CD4+, whereas day 15 to 85 contracting clones were balanced CD4/CD8. Contracting CD4+ clones were located mainly in CM and EM, and CD8+ clones in EMRA.

The germline gives CDR1 SGHRS, CDR2 YFSETQ. This CDR3 has 14 amino acids. V shed 0 bases and J shed 1 base, with 7 bases lying between them. After 5'RACE with constant-segment primers, TCR alpha and TCR beta cDNA libraries carrying sample barcodes and UMIs were obtained. TCRdb reprocessed the 5' RACE reads via MiXCR and lists one record per CDR3 protein. The sample includes approximately 350,000 distinct CDR3 sequences, approximately 15% of them seen just once. There are a few counts of this clonotype. Its antigen is still unknown. The specimen was PBMCs or a T cell subset sorted from them (not recorded which). The sequence was collected from a man younger than 35 who had mild COVID-19 (a few samples of this study predate the infection). Cell type and time point are not known. This chain uses TRBV5-1 with TRBJ2-5; D not certain. The CDR3 DNA is TGCGCCAGCAGCTTGGCCGCCTCCCAAGAGACCCAGTACTTC. Translated, it gives CASSLAASQETQYF.